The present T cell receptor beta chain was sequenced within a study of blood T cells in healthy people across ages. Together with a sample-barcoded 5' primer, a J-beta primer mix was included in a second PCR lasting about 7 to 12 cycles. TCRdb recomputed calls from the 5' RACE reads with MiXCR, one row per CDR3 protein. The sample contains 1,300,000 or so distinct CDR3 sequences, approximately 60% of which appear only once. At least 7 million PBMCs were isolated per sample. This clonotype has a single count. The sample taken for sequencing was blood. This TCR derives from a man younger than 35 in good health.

CDR3 in DNA: TGTGCCACTAGGCAGGGGGCGCCCAATGAGCAGTTCTTC. It encodes CATRQGAPNEQFF. The J gene is TRBJ2-1, the V gene TRBV25-1, with 8 nucleotides matching TRBD1. Looked up from germline, CDR1 is MGHDK and CDR2 is SYGVNS. The ends lost 10 bases at V and 6 bases at J; junction bases unmatched: 8. This CDR3 is 13 amino acids long.